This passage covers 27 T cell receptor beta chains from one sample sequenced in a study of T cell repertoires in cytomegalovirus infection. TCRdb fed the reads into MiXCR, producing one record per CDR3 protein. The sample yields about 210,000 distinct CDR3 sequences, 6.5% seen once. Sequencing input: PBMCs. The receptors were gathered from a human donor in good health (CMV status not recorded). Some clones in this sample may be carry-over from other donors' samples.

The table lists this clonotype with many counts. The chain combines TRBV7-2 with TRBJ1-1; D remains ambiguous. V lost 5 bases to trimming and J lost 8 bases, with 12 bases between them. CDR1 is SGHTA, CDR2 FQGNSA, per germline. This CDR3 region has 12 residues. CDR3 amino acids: CASSAGWREAFF. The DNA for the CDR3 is TGTGCCAGCAGCGCCGGGTGGAGGGAAGCTTTCTTT.

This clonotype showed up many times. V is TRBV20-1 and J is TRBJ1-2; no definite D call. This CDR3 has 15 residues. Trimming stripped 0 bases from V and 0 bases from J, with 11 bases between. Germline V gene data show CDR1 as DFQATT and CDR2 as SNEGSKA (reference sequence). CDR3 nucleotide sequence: TGCAGTGCTAGAGATGAAGGCAGTACTAACTATGGCTACACCTTC. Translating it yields CSARDEGSTNYGYTF.

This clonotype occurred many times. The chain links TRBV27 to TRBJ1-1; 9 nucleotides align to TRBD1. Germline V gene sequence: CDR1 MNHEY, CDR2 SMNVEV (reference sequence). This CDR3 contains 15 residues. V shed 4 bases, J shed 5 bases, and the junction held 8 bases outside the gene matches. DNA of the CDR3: TGTGCCAGCAGTTCCCGGGACAGGGTGGGGACTGAAGCTTTCTTT. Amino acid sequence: CASSSRDRVGTEAFF.

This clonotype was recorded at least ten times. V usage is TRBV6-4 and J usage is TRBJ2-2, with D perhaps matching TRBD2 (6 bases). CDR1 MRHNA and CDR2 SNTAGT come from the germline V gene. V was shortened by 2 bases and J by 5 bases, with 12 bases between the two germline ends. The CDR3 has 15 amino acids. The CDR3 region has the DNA TGTGCCAGCAGTGACGGGGTCGCGGGGACCGGGGAGCTGTTTTTT. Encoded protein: CASSDGVAGTGELFF.

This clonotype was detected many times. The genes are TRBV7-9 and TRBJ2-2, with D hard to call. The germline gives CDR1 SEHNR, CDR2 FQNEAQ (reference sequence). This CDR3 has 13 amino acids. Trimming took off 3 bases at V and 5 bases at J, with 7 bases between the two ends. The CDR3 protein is CASSFTRTGELFF. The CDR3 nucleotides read TGTGCCAGCAGCTTTACAAGGACCGGGGAGCTGTTTTTT.

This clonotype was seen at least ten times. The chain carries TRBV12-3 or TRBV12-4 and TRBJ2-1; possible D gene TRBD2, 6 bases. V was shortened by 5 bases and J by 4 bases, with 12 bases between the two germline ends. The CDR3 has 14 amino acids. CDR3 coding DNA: TGTGCCAGCAGTCCCTCTGGGGGGTACAATGAGCAGTTCTTC. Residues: CASSPSGGYNEQFF.

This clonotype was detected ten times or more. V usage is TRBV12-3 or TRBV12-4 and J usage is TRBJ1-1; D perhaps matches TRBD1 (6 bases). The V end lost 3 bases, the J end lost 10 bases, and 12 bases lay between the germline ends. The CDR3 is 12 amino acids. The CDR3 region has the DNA TGTGCCAGCAGTTTGGGTGGCAGGGGAGCTTTCTTT. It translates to CASSLGGRGAFF.

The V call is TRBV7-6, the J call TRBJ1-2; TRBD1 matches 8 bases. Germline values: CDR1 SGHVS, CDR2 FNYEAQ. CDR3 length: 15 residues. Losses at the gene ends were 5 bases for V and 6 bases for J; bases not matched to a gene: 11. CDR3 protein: CASSPQGAQRNGYTF. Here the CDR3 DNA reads TGTGCCAGCAGCCCGCAGGGGGCGCAGCGCAATGGCTACACCTTC.

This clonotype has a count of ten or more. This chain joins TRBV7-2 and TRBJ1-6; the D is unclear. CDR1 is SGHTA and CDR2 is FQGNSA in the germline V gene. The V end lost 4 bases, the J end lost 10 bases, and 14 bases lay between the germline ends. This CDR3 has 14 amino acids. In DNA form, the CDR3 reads TGTGCCAGCAGCTCTACGGGAGGGCACTCACCCCTCCACTTT. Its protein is CASSSTGGHSPLHF.

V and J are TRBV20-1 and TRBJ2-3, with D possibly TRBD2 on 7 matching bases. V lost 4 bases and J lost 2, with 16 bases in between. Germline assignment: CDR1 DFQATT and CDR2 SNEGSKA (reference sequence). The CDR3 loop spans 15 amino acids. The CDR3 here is CSATFGGGPTDTQYF. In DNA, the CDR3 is TGCAGTGCTACCTTTGGGGGGGGCCCCACAGATACGCAGTATTTT.

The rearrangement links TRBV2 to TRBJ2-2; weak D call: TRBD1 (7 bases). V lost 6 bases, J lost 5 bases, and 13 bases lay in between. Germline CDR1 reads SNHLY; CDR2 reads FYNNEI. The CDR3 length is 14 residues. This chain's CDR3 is CASRTAGGTGELFF. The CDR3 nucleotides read TGTGCCAGCAGGACGGCAGGGGGGACCGGGGAGCTGTTTTTT.

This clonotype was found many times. In DNA, the CDR3 is TGCAGCGTTGAAGGCCGGACTGAAGCTTTCTTT. Protein sequence: CSVEGRTEAFF. The chain recombines TRBV29-1 with TRBJ1-1, with D hard to call. This CDR3 has 11 residues. Trimming took off 1 base at V and 5 bases at J, with 5 bases between the two ends. The germline V gene has CDR1 SQVTM and CDR2 ANQGSEA.

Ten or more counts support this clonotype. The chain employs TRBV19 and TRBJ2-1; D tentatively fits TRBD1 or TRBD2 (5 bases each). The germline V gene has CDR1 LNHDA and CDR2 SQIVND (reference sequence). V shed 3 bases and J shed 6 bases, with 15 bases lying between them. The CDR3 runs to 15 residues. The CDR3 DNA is TGTGCCAGTAGTATCGGGACGCTGGGGGTCAATGAGCAGTTCTTC. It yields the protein CASSIGTLGVNEQFF.

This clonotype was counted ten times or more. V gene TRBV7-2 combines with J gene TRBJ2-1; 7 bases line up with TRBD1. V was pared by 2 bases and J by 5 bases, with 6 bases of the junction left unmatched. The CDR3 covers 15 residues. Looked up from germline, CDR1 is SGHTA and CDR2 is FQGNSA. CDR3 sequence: CASSLTGDINNEQFF. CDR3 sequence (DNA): TGTGCCAGCAGCTTAACAGGGGACATAAACAATGAGCAGTTCTTC.

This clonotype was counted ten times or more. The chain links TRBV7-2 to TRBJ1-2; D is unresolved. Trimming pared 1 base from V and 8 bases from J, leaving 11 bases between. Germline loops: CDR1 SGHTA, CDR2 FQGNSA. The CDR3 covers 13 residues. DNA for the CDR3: TGTGCCAGCAGCTTAGTGGGAATGGGAGGCTACACCTTC. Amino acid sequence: CASSLVGMGGYTF.

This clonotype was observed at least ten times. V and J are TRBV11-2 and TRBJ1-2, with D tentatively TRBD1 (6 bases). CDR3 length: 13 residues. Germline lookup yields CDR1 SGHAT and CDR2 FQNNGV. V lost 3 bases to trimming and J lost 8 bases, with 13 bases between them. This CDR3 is CASSLRRGTGYTF. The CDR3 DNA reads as TGTGCCAGCAGCTTGCGCAGGGGCACCGGCTACACCTTC.

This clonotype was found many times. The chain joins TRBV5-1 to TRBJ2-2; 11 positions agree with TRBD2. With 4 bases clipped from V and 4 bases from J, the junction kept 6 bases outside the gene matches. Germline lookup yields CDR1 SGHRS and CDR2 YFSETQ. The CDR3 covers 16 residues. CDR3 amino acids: CASSLTSGGLTGELFF. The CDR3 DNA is TGCGCCAGCAGCCTCACTAGCGGGGGCCTCACCGGGGAGCTGTTTTTT.

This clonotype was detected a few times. The CDR3 reads CSATAGGSGEQYF. The CDR3 nucleotides read TGCAGCGCCACGGCGGGGGGTTCGGGCGAGCAGTACTTC. The chain employs TRBV29-1 and TRBJ2-7; 8 bases agree with TRBD2. After removal of 7 bases from V and 6 bases from J, the junction contained 11 bases not matched to a gene. The germline gives CDR1 SQVTM, CDR2 ANQGSEA. CDR3 length: 13 residues.

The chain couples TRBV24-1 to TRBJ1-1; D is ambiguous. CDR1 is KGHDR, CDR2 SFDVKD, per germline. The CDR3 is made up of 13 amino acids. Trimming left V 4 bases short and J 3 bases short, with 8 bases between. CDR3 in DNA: TGTGCCACCAGTGACCCCCCGGACACTGAAGCTTTCTTT. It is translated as CATSDPPDTEAFF.

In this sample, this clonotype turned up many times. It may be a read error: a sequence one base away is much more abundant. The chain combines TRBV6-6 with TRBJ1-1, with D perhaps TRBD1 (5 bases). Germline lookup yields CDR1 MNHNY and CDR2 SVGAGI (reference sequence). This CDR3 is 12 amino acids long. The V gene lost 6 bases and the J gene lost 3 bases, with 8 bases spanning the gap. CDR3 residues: CASSLGDTEAFF. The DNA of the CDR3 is TGTGCCAGCAGCTTAGGGGACACTGAAGCTTTCTTT.

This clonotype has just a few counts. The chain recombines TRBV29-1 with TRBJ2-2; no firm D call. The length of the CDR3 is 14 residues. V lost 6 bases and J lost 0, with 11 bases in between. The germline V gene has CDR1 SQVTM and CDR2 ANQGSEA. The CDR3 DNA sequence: TGCAGCGTCGTTTTCTCCGCGAACACCGGGGAGCTGTTTTTT. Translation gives CSVVFSANTGELFF.

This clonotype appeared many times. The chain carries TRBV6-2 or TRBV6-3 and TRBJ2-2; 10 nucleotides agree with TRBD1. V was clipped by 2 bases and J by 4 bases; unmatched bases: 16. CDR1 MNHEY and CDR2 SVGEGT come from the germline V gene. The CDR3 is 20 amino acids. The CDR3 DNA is TGTGCCAGCAGTTACACTTCCGGGACAGGGGCCTTGTTTGTCACCGGGGAGCTGTTTTTT. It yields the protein CASSYTSGTGALFVTGELFF.

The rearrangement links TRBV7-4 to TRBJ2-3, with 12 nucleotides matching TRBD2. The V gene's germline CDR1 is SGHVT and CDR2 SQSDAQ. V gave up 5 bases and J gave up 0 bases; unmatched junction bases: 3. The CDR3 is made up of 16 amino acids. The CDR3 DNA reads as TGTGCCAGCAGCATAGGGACTAGCGGGAGCACAGATACGCAGTATTTT. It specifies CASSIGTSGSTDTQYF.

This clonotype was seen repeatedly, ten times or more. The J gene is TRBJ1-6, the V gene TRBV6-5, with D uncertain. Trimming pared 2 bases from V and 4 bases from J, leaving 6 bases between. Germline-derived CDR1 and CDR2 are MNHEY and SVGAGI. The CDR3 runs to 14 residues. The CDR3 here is CASSYRLYNSPLHF. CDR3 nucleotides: TGTGCCAGCAGTTACCGCTTATATAATTCACCCCTCCACTTT.

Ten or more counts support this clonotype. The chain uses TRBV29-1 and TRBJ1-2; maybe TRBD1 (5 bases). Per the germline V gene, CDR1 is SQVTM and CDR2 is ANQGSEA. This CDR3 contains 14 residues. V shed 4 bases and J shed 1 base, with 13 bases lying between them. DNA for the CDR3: TGCAGCGTTGGTCGGGGACGGGATAACTATGGCTACACCTTC. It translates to CSVGRGRDNYGYTF.

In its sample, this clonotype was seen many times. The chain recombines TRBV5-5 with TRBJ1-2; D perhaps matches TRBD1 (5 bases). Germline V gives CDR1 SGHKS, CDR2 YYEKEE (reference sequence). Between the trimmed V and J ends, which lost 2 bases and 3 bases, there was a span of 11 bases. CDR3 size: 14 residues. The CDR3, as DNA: TGTGCCAGCAGCTTACGGGGGGTCGACTATGGCTACACCTTC. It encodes CASSLRGVDYGYTF.

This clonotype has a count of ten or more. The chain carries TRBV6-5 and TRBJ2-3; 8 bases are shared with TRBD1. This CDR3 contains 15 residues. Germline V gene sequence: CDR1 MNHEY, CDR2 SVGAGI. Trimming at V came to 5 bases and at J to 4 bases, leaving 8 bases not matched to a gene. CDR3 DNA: TGTGCCAGCAGTCCCGGGACAGGAGCCGCAGATACGCAGTATTTT. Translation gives CASSPGTGAADTQYF.